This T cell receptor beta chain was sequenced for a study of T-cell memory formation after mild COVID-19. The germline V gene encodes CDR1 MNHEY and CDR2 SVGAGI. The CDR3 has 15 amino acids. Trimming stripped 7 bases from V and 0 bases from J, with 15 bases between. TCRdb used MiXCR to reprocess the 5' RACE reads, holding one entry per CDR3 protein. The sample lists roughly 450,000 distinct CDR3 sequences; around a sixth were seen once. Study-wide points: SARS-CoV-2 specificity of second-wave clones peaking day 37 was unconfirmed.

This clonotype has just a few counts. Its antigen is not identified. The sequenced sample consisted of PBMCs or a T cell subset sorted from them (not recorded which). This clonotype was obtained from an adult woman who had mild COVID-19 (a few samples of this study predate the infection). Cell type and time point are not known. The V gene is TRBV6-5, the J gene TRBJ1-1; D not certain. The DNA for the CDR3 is TGTGCCAGCAACGATGAAGGACGGTTGAACACTGAAGCTTTCTTT. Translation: CASNDEGRLNTEAFF.